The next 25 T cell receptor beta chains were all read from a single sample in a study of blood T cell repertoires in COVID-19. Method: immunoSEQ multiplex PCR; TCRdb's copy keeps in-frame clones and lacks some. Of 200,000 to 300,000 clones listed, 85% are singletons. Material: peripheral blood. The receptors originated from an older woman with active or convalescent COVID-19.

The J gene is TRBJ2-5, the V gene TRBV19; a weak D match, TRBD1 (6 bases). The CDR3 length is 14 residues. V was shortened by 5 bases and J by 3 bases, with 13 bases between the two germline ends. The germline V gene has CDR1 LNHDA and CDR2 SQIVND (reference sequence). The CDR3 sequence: CASSDTGFEETQYF. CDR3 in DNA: TGTGCCAGTAGTGACACAGGGTTTGAAGAGACCCAGTACTTC.

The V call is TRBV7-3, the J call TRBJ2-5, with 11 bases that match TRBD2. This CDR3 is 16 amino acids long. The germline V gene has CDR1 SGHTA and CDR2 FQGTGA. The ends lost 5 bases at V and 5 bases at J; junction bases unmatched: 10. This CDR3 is CASSLAGGSGSETQYF. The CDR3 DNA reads TGTGCCAGCAGCCTAGCGGGAGGATCGGGGTCGGAGACCCAGTACTTC.

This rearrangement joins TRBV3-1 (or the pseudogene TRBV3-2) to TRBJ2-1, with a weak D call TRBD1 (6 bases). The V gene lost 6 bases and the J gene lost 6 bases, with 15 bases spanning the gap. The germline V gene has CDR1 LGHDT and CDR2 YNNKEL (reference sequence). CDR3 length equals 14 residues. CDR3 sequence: CASSKTDSPNEQFF. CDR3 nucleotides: TGTGCCAGCAGTAAGACGGACAGCCCCAATGAGCAGTTCTTC.

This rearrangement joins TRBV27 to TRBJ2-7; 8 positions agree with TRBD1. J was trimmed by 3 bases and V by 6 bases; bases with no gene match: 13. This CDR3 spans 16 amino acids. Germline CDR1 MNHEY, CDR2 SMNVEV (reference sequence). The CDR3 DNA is TGTGCCAGCAGATCCTTGCGCCGAACAGGGGGCTACGAGCAGTACGTC. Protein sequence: CASRSLRRTGGYEQYV.

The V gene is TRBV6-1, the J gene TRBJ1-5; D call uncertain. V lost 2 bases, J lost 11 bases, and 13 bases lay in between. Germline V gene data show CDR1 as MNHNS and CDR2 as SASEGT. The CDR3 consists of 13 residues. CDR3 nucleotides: TGTGCCAGCAGTGAACACCCCTTAGTGACCCAGCATTTT. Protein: CASSEHPLVTQHF.

CDR3 sequence reads: CSARDSRVDTF. In DNA form, the CDR3 reads TGCAGTGCTAGAGATTCCCGGGTCGACACCTTC. This sequence joins TRBV20-1 and TRBJ1-2; D remains unclear. Germline CDR1 and CDR2: DFQATT and SNEGSKA (reference sequence). CDR3 length: 11 amino acids. The V and J ends lost 0 bases and 12 bases respectively, with 11 bases between them.

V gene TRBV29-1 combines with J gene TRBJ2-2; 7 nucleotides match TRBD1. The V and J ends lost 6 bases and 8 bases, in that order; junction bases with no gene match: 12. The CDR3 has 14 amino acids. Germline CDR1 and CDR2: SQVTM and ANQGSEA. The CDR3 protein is CSVDDGQEAGELFF. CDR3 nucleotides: TGCAGCGTCGATGATGGACAGGAAGCGGGGGAGCTGTTTTTT.

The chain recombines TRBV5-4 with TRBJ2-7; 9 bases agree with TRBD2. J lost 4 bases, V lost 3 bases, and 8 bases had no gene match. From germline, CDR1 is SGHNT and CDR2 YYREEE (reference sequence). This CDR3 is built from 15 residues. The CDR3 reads CASSSKLAGRYEQYF. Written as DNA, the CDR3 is TGTGCCAGCAGCTCCAAGCTAGCGGGACGGTACGAGCAGTACTTC.

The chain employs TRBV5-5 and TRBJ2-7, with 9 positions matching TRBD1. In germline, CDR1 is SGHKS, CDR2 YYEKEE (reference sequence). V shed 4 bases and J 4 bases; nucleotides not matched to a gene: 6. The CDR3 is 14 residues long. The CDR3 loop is CASSMGQGGYEQYF. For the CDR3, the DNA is TGTGCCAGCAGCATGGGACAGGGCGGTTACGAGCAGTACTTC.

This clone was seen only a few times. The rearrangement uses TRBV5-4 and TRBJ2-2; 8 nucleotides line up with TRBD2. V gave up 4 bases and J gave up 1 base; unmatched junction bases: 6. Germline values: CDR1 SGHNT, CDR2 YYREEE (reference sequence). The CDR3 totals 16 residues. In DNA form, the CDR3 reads TGTGCCAGCAGCCTTTCTAGCGGGCGGAACACCGGGGAGCTGTTTTTT. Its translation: CASSLSSGRNTGELFF. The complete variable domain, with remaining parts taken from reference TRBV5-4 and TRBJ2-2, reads ETGVTQSPTHLIKTRGQQVTLRCSSQSGHNTVSWYQQALGQGPQFIFQYYREEENGRGNFPPRFSGLQFPNYSSELNVNALELDDSALYLCASSLSSGRNTGELFFGEGSRLTVL.

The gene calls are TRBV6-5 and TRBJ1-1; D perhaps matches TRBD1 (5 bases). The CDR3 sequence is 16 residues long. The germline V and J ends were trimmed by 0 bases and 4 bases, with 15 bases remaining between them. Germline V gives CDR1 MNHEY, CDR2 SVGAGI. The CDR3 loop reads CASSYSMEGMVTEAFF. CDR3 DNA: TGTGCCAGCAGTTACTCGATGGAGGGGATGGTCACTGAAGCTTTCTTT.

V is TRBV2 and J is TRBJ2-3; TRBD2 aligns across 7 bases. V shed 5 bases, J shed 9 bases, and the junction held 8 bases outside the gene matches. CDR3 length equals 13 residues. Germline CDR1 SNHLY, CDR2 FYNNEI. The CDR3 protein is CASSPLREATQYF. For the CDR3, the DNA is TGTGCCAGCAGTCCACTCCGGGAGGCGACGCAGTATTTT.

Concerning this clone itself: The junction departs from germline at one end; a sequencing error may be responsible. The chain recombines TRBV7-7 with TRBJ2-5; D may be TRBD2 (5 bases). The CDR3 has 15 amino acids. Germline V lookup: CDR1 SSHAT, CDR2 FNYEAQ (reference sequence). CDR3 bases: TGTGCTAGCAGCTTAGTGCGAGGGATTGAGGAGACCCAGTACTTC. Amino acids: CASSLVRGIEETQYF.

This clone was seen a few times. DNA of the CDR3: TGTGCCAGCTCCCAAAGCGCGGAGACCCAGTACTTC. Translation: CASSQSAETQYF. The chain recombines TRBV18 with TRBJ2-5; D uncertain. Germline CDR1 and CDR2: KGHSH and LQKENI. Trimming stripped 6 bases from V and 5 bases from J, with 10 bases between. CDR3 length equals 12 residues.

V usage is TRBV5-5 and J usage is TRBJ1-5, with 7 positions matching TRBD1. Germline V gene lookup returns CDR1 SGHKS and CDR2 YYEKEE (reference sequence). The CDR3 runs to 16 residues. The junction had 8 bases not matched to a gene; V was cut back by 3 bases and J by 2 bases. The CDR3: CASSSEGARGNQPQHF. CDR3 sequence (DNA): TGTGCCAGCAGCTCGGAGGGGGCCAGGGGCAATCAGCCCCAGCATTTT.

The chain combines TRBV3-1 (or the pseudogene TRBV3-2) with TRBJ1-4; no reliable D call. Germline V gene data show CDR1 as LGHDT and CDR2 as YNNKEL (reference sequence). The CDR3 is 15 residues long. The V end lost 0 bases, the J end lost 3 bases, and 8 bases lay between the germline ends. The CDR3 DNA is TGTGCCAGCAGCCAAGACTTTGTAGCTAATGAAAAACTGTTTTTT. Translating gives CASSQDFVANEKLFF.

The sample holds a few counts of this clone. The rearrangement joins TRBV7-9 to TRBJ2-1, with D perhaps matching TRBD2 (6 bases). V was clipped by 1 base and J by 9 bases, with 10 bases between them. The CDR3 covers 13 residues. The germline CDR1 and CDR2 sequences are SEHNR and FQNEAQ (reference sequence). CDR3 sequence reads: CASSLGGEREQFF. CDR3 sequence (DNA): TGTGCCAGCAGCTTAGGGGGGGAACGTGAGCAGTTCTTC.

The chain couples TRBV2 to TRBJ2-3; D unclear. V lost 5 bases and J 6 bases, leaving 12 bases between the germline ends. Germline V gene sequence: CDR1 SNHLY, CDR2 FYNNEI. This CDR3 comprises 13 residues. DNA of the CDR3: TGTGCCAGCAGTCTACAACCCAGGGATACGCAGTATTTT. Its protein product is CASSLQPRDTQYF. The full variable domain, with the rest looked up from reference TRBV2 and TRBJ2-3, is EPEVTQTPSHQVTQMGQEVILRCVPISNHLYFYWYRQILGQKVEFLVSFYNNEISEKSEIFDDQFSVERPDGSNFTLKIRSTKLEDSAMYFCASSLQPRDTQYFGPGTRLTVL.

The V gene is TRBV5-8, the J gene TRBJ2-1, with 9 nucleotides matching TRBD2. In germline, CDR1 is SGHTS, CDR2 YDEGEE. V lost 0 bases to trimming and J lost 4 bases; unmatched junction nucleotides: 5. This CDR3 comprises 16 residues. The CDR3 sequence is CASSLGAGGSYNEQFF. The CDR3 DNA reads TGTGCCAGCAGCTTGGGTGCGGGGGGGTCATACAATGAGCAGTTCTTC.

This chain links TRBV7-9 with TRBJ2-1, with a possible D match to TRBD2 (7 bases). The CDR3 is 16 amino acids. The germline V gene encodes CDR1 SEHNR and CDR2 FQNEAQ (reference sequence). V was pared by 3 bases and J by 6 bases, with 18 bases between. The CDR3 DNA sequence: TGTGCCAGCAGCTTTGAGGGGGGGAAACTCTTCAATGAGCAGTTCTTC. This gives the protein CASSFEGGKLFNEQFF. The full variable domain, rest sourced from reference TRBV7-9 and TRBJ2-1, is DTGVSQNPRHKITKRGQNVTFRCDPISEHNRLYWYRQTLGQGPEFLTYFQNEAQLEKSRLLSDRFSAERPKGSFSTLEIQRTEQGDSAMYLCASSFEGGKLFNEQFFGPGTRLTVL.

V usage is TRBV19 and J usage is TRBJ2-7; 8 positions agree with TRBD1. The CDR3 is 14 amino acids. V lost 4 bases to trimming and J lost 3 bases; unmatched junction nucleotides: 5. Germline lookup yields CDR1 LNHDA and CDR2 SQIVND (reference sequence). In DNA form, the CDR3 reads TGTGCCAGTAGTACGGGGACAGGAGTCTACGAGCAGTACTTC. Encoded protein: CASSTGTGVYEQYF.

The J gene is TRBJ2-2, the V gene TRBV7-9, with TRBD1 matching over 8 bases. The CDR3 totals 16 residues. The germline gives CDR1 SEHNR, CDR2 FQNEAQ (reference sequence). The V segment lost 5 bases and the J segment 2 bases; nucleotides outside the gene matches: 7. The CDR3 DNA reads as TGTGCCAGCAGCCCGTTCGGACAGGGAAACACCGGGGAGCTGTTTTTT. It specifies CASSPFGQGNTGELFF. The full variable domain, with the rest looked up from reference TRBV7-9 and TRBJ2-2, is DTGVSQNPRHKITKRGQNVTFRCDPISEHNRLYWYRQTLGQGPEFLTYFQNEAQLEKSRLLSDRFSAERPKGSFSTLEIQRTEQGDSAMYLCASSPFGQGNTGELFFGEGSRLTVL.

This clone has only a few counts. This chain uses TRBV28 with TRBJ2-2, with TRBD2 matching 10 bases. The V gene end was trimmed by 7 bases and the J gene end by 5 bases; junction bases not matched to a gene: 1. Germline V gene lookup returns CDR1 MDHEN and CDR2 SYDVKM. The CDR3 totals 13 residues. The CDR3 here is CASKAGGTGELFF. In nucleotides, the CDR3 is TGTGCCAGCAAAGCGGGGGGGACCGGGGAGCTGTTTTTT.

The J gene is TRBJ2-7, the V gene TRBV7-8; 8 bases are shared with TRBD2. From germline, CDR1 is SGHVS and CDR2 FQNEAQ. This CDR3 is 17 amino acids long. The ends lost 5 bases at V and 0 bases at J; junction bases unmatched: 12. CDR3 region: CASSPKSGRAISYEQYF. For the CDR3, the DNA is TGTGCCAGCAGCCCGAAAAGCGGGAGAGCCATCTCCTACGAGCAGTACTTC.

The CDR3 loop is CASSTRFRLAGGNEQFF. DNA for the CDR3: TGTGCCAGCTCAACAAGGTTCCGACTAGCGGGGGGCAATGAGCAGTTCTTC. The V and J genes are TRBV18 and TRBJ2-1, with 13 bases identical to TRBD2. CDR1 is KGHSH and CDR2 is LQKENI in the germline V gene. CDR3 length: 17 amino acids. V dropped 5 bases and J dropped 6; count of bases not matched to a gene: 10.